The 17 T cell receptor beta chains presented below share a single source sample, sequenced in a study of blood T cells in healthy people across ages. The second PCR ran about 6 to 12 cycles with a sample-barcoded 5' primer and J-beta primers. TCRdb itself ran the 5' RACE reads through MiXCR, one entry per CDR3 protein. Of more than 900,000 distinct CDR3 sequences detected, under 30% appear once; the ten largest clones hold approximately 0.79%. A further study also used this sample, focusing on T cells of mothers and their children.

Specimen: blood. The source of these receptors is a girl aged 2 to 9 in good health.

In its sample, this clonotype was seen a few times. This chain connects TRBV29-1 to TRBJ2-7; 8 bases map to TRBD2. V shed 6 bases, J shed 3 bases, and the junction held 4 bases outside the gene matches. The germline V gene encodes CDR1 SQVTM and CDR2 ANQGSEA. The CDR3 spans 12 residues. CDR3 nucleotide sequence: TGCAGCGTCCGAGCGGGGGTCTACGAGCAGTACTTC. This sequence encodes CSVRAGVYEQYF.

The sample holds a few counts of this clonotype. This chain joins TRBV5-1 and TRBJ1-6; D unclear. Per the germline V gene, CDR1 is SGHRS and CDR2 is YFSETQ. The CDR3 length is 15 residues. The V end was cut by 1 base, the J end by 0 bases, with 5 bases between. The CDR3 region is CASSLRSSYNSPLHF. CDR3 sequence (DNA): TGCGCCAGCAGCTTGCGGAGCTCCTATAATTCACCCCTCCACTTT.

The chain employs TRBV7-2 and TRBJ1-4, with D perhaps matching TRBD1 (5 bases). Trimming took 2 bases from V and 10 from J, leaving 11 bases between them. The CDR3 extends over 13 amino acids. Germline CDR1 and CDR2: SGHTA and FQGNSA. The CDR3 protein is CASSLNRDAKLFF. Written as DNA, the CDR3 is TGTGCCAGCAGCTTAAACCGGGACGCAAAACTGTTTTTT.

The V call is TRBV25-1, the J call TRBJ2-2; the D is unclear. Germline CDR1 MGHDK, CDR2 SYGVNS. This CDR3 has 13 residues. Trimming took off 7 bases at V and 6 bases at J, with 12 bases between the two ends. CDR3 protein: CASTLGGAGELFF. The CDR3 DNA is TGTGCCAGCACCCTAGGTGGGGCCGGGGAGCTGTTTTTT.

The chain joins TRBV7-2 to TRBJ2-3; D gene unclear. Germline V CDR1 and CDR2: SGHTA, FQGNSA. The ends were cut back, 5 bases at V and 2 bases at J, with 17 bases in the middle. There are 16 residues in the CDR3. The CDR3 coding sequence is TGTGCCAGCAGCCCATACGATTCAGATATCACAGATACGCAGTATTTT. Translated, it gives CASSPYDSDITDTQYF.

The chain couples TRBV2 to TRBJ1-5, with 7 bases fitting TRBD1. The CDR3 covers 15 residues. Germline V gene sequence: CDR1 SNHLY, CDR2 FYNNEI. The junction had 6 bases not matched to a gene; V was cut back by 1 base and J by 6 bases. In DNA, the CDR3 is TGTGCCAGCAGTGAAGGCAGCACAGGGGTTCAGCCCCAGCATTTT. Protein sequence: CASSEGSTGVQPQHF.

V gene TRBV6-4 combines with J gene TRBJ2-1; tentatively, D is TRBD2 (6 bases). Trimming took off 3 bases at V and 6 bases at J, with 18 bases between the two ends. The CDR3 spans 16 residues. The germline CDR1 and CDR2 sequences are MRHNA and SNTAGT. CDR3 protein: CASSEQPGLRLNEQFF. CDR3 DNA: TGTGCCAGCAGTGAGCAACCGGGACTCCGACTCAATGAGCAGTTCTTC.

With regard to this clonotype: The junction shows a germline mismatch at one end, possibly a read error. In DNA form, the CDR3 reads TGCAGTGCTAGAGATCAGAGCGGGGGAAGCTCCTACAATGAGCAGTCCTTC. Translating gives CSARDQSGGSSYNEQSF. This sequence joins TRBV20-1 and TRBJ2-1; 8 positions match TRBD2. Germline lookup yields CDR1 DFQATT and CDR2 SNEGSKA (reference sequence). This CDR3 is 17 amino acids long.

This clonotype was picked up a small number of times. CDR3: CSAGGGGVSNEQFF. CDR3 nucleotides: TGCAGCGCAGGAGGCGGGGGTGTTAGCAATGAGCAGTTCTTC. This chain connects TRBV29-1 to TRBJ2-1; 7 positions match TRBD2. Trimming removed 7 bases from V and 6 bases from J; junction bases left unmatched: 12. Germline lookup yields CDR1 SQVTM and CDR2 ANQGSEA. This CDR3 is 14 amino acids long.

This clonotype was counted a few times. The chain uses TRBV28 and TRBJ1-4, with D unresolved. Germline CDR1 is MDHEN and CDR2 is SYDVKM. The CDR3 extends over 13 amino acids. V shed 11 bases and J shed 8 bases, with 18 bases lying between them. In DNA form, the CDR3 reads TGTGCCGCGTCCCCGCAGGTGGAGGAAAAACTGTTTTTT. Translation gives CAASPQVEEKLFF.

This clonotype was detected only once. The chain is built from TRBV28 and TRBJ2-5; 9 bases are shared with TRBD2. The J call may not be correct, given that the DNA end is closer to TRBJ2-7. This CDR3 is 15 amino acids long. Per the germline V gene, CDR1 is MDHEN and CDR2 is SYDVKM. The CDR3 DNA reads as TGTGCCAGCAGCCGAGGCGGACTAGCGTTGTACGAGCAGTACGTC. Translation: CASSRGGLALYEQYV.

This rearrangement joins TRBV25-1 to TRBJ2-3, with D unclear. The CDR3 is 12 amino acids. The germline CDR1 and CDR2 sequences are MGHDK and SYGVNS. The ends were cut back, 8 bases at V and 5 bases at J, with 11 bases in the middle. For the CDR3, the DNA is TGTGCCAGCTCCAACAGAGAAGATACGCAGTATTTT. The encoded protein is CASSNREDTQYF.

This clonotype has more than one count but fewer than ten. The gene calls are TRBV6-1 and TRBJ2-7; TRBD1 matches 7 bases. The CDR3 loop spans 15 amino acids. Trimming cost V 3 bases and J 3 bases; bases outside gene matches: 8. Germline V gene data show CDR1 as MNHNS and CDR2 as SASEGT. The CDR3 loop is CASSDVRQGYYEQYF. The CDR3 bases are TGTGCCAGCAGTGATGTGAGACAGGGTTACTACGAGCAGTACTTC.

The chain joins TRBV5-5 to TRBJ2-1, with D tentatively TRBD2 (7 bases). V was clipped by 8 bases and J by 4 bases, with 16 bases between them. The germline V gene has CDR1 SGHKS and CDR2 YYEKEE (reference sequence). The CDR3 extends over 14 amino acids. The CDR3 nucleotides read TGTGCCAGTAAGGGGGGGCCTCCATACAATGAGCAGTTCTTC. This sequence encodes CASKGGPPYNEQFF. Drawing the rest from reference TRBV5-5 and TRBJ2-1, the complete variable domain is DAGVTQSPTHLIKTRGQQVTLRCSPISGHKSVSWYQQVLGQGPQFIFQYYEKEERGRGNFPDRFSARQFPNYSSELNVNALLLGDSALYLCASKGGPPYNEQFFGPGTRLTVL.

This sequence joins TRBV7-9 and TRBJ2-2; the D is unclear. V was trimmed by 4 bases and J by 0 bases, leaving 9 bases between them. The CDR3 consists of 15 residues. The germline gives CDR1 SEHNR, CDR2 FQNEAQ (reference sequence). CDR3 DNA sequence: TGTGCCAGCAGCTCCACAGAGACGAACACCGGGGAGCTGTTTTTT. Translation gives CASSSTETNTGELFF.

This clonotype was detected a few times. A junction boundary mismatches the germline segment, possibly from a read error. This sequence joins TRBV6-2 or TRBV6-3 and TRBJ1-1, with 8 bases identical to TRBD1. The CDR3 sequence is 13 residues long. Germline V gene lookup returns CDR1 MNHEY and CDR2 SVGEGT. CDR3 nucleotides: TGTGCCAGCAGCGGACAGGGTTGGACTGAAGCTTCCTTT. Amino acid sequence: CASSGQGWTEASF.

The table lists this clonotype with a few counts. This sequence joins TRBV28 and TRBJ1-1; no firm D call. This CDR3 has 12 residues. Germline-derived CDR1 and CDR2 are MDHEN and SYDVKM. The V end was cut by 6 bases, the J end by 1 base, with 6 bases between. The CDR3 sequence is CASRGANTEAFF. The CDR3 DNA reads TGTGCCAGCAGGGGAGCGAACACTGAAGCTTTCTTT.